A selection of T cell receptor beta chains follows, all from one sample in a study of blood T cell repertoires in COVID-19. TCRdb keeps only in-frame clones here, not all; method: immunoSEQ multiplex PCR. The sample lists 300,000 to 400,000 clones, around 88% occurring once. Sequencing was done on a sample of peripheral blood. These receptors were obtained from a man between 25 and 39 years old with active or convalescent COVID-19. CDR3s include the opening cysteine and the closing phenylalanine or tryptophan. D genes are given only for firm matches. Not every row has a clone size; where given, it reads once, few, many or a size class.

CDR3nt: TGTGCCAGCAGCCAAGAGAGGGCCTCCCAGGGACAGGGGAATGGCTACACCTTC
CDR3aa: CASSQERASQGQGNGYTF
d_gene: TRBD1
j_gene: TRBJ1-2
abundance: once
v_gene: TRBV3-1/TRBV3-2

CDR3nt: TGTGCCAGCACCGACAGCGTTAACACTGAAGCTTTCTTT
CDR3aa: CASTDSVNTEAFF
d_gene: -
j_gene: TRBJ1-1
abundance: -
v_gene: TRBV6-5

CDR3nt: TGTGCCAGCAGTTCCCGTAATAATCAGCCCCAGCATTTT
CDR3aa: CASSSRNNQPQHF
d_gene: -
j_gene: TRBJ1-5
abundance: -
v_gene: TRBV12-3/TRBV12-4

CDR3nt: TGTGCCAGCTCTTCTGGGGGACAGGGAGTTCACTACGAGCAGTACTTC
CDR3aa: CASSSGGQGVHYEQYF
d_gene: TRBD1
j_gene: TRBJ2-7
abundance: -
v_gene: TRBV27

CDR3nt: TGCGCCAGCAGCCCCCAGGGAGCGGGAGTGGATGAGCAGTTCTTC
CDR3aa: CASSPQGAGVDEQFF
d_gene: TRBD2
j_gene: TRBJ2-1
abundance: -
v_gene: TRBV4-3

CDR3nt: TGTGCCAGCACCCCTCCCACTTACTCTGGAAACACCATATATTTT
CDR3aa: CASTPPTYSGNTIYF
d_gene: -
j_gene: TRBJ1-3
abundance: -
v_gene: TRBV28

CDR3nt: TGCGCCAGCAGCTTGGCACTGACAGCTATGAATGGCTACACCTTC
CDR3aa: CASSLALTAMNGYTF
d_gene: -
j_gene: TRBJ1-2
abundance: -
v_gene: TRBV5-1

CDR3nt: TGTGCCTGGAGCAACAGGGTTTGGGAAAAACTGTTTTTT
CDR3aa: CAWSNRVWEKLFF
d_gene: -
j_gene: TRBJ1-4
abundance: -
v_gene: TRBV30

CDR3nt: TGTGCCAGCAGCAAGGGACAGGGGAATGAGGGCTACACCTTC
CDR3aa: CASSKGQGNEGYTF
d_gene: TRBD1
j_gene: TRBJ1-2
abundance: few
v_gene: TRBV7-9

CDR3nt: TGTGCCAGCAGCCTCAGCGGGGGGGTTACCTACAATGAGCAGTTCTTC
CDR3aa: CASSLSGGVTYNEQFF
d_gene: TRBD2
j_gene: TRBJ2-1
abundance: once
v_gene: TRBV7-3

CDR3nt: TGTGCCAGCAGCTTTACTCCCTTGACTTCAGATACGCAGTATTTT
CDR3aa: CASSFTPLTSDTQYF
d_gene: -
j_gene: TRBJ2-3
abundance: -
v_gene: TRBV9

CDR3nt: TGTGCCAGCAACTCCAACAATCAGCCCCAGCATTTT
CDR3aa: CASNSNNQPQHF
d_gene: -
j_gene: TRBJ1-5
abundance: -
v_gene: TRBV28

CDR3nt: TGTGCCAGCAGCGTACGGACAGACCCCACAGATACGCAGTATTTT
CDR3aa: CASSVRTDPTDTQYF
d_gene: -
j_gene: TRBJ2-3
abundance: -
v_gene: TRBV9

CDR3nt: TGTGCCAGCAGCTTCGGGACAGGGTTTACGGAGACCCAGTACTTC
CDR3aa: CASSFGTGFTETQYF
d_gene: TRBD1
j_gene: TRBJ2-5
abundance: -
v_gene: TRBV7-3

CDR3nt: TGTGCCACCAGTGATTTACTGACTAGCGGGGACACAGATACGCAGTATTTT
CDR3aa: CATSDLLTSGDTDTQYF
d_gene: TRBD2
j_gene: TRBJ2-3
abundance: few
v_gene: TRBV24-1

CDR3nt: TGTGCCAGAGGGGAGGGGGTTGGCTACACCTTC
CDR3aa: CARGEGVGYTF
d_gene: -
j_gene: TRBJ1-2
abundance: -
v_gene: TRBV11-3

CDR3nt: TGTGCCAGCAGCTTAACGAGGTCGGGAGAGCAGTACTTC
CDR3aa: CASSLTRSGEQYF
d_gene: -
j_gene: TRBJ2-7
abundance: -
v_gene: TRBV7-3

CDR3nt: TGTGCCAGCAGTTACTCCCCCGGTGAGCAGTTCTTC
CDR3aa: CASSYSPGEQFF
d_gene: -
j_gene: TRBJ2-1
abundance: -
v_gene: TRBV6-5

CDR3nt: TGCGCCAGCAGCCAAGGGACTAGGGAGACAGATACGCAGTATTTT
CDR3aa: CASSQGTRETDTQYF
d_gene: TRBD2
j_gene: TRBJ2-3
abundance: -
v_gene: TRBV4-3

CDR3nt: TGTGCCAGCAGCTTGACACCGAACACTGAAGCTTTCTTT
CDR3aa: CASSLTPNTEAFF
d_gene: -
j_gene: TRBJ1-1
abundance: -
v_gene: TRBV7-2

CDR3nt: TGCGCCAGCAGCCCAATAGCGGGGGGGTACAATGAGCAGTTCTTC
CDR3aa: CASSPIAGGYNEQFF
d_gene: TRBD2
j_gene: TRBJ2-1
abundance: -
v_gene: TRBV4-1

CDR3nt: TGCAGCGTTGAGACAGCAACTAATGAAAAACTGTTTTTT
CDR3aa: CSVETATNEKLFF
d_gene: -
j_gene: TRBJ1-4
abundance: -
v_gene: TRBV29-1

CDR3nt: TGTGCCAGTACCGGGACAGGGGGCGATCAGCCCCAGCATTTT
CDR3aa: CASTGTGGDQPQHF
d_gene: TRBD1
j_gene: TRBJ1-5
abundance: -
v_gene: TRBV27

CDR3nt: TGCGCCAGCAGCTTGGGCCCTATTTCAGGGGACCTCAATCAGCCCCAGCATTTT
CDR3aa: CASSLGPISGDLNQPQHF
d_gene: -
j_gene: TRBJ1-5
abundance: -
v_gene: TRBV5-1

CDR3nt: TGCAGCGTCCCGACTAGCGGGGACAATGAGCAGTTCTTC
CDR3aa: CSVPTSGDNEQFF
d_gene: TRBD2
j_gene: TRBJ2-1
abundance: -
v_gene: TRBV29-1

CDR3nt: TGCGCCAGCAGCCCTGCCGGGGTGTATCGCTACACCTTC
CDR3aa: CASSPAGVYRYTF
d_gene: -
j_gene: TRBJ1-2
abundance: -
v_gene: TRBV5-1

CDR3nt: TGCGCCAGCAGCCAAGATGGGGGGGCCCAGCAGCCCCAGCATTTT
CDR3aa: CASSQDGGAQQPQHF
d_gene: -
j_gene: TRBJ1-5
abundance: -
v_gene: TRBV4-1

CDR3nt: TGTGCCAGCAGCGGGGACAGCTATGGCTACACCTTC
CDR3aa: CASSGDSYGYTF
d_gene: TRBD1
j_gene: TRBJ1-2
abundance: -
v_gene: TRBV6-5

CDR3nt: TGTGCCAGCAGCCCGGGGACTCTAGATCAGCCCCAGCATTTT
CDR3aa: CASSPGTLDQPQHF
d_gene: -
j_gene: TRBJ1-5
abundance: -
v_gene: TRBV7-4

CDR3nt: TGCGCCAGCAGCCAAGATTCGGGGGGAGCGGGAGCCAATGAGCAGTTCTTC
CDR3aa: CASSQDSGGAGANEQFF
d_gene: TRBD2
j_gene: TRBJ2-1
abundance: many
v_gene: TRBV4-3

CDR3nt: TGTGCCAGCAGCTCGTCACTAGCGGGAACAGGCAATGAGCAGTTCTTC
CDR3aa: CASSSSLAGTGNEQFF
d_gene: TRBD2
j_gene: TRBJ2-1
abundance: -
v_gene: TRBV7-2

CDR3nt: TGCGCCAGCAGCCAAGAAACAGGGTACGGCTACACCTTC
CDR3aa: CASSQETGYGYTF
d_gene: -
j_gene: TRBJ1-2
abundance: -
v_gene: TRBV4-3

CDR3nt: TGTGCCTGGAATCAGGGGGAGGCCTTCTATGGCTACACCTTC
CDR3aa: CAWNQGEAFYGYTF
d_gene: TRBD1
j_gene: TRBJ1-2
abundance: once
v_gene: TRBV30

CDR3nt: TGTGCCAGCAGTTACTCAGACAGGGAAGCTGAAGCTTTCTTT
CDR3aa: CASSYSDREAEAFF
d_gene: TRBD1
j_gene: TRBJ1-1
abundance: -
v_gene: TRBV6-6

CDR3nt: TGTGCCAGCAGCCCCAGGGGTCAGAGAGATGGGCTGTTTTTT
CDR3aa: CASSPRGQRDGLFF
d_gene: -
j_gene: TRBJ2-2
abundance: -
v_gene: TRBV5-4

CDR3nt: TGTGCCAGCAGCTTGTCCAGGGCTTACAATGAGCAGTTCTTC
CDR3aa: CASSLSRAYNEQFF
d_gene: -
j_gene: TRBJ2-1
abundance: few
v_gene: TRBV7-2

CDR3nt: TGTGCCAGTACCGCCGCCCGGGGTGGTCAGCCCCAGCATTTT
CDR3aa: CASTAARGGQPQHF
d_gene: -
j_gene: TRBJ1-5
abundance: -
v_gene: TRBV19

CDR3nt: TGTGCCAGTAGTATACGGCTAGCGGGCGCCCCCGGGGAGCTGTTTTTT
CDR3aa: CASSIRLAGAPGELFF
d_gene: TRBD2
j_gene: TRBJ2-2
abundance: -
v_gene: TRBV19

CDR3nt: TGCGCCAGCAGCTGGAAGAAGCAGGGAAAGCCAAAGGAAGCTTTCTTT
CDR3aa: CASSWKKQGKPKEAFF
d_gene: -
j_gene: TRBJ1-1
abundance: -
v_gene: TRBV5-1

CDR3nt: TGTGCCAGTAGTCTCGGGACAGACGGCTATGGCTACACCTTC
CDR3aa: CASSLGTDGYGYTF
d_gene: TRBD1
j_gene: TRBJ1-2
abundance: few
v_gene: TRBV19

CDR3nt: TGTGCCAGCAGCCGAGACGGTCGGGGAGTGGCCTACAATGAGCAGTTCTTC
CDR3aa: CASSRDGRGVAYNEQFF
d_gene: -
j_gene: TRBJ2-1
abundance: few
v_gene: TRBV4-2

CDR3nt: TGTGCCAGCAACCTCCTGGCTCAGGGGACCTACGAGCAGTACTTC
CDR3aa: CASNLLAQGTYEQYF
d_gene: -
j_gene: TRBJ2-7
abundance: -
v_gene: TRBV2

CDR3nt: TGCAGCGTTGAAGTTGGGGGCTACCAAATGCCTACCCAGTACTTC
CDR3aa: CSVEVGGYQMPTQYF
d_gene: -
j_gene: TRBJ2-5
abundance: -
v_gene: TRBV29-1

CDR3nt: TGTGCCAGCTCAACGAACGGAGGGACAGCAACGCTTCAGTACTTC
CDR3aa: CASSTNGGTATLQYF
d_gene: -
j_gene: TRBJ2-7
abundance: -
v_gene: TRBV18

CDR3nt: TGTGCCACCGGGGGGCGGGAGGCCGGCTCCTACAATGAGCAGTTCTTC
CDR3aa: CATGGREAGSYNEQFF
d_gene: TRBD2
j_gene: TRBJ2-1
abundance: once
v_gene: TRBV9

CDR3nt: TGTGCCAGCATCCCAACCGCGGGACTAGGGGGGCTAGAGACCCAGTACTTC
CDR3aa: CASIPTAGLGGLETQYF
d_gene: TRBD2
j_gene: TRBJ2-5
abundance: once
v_gene: TRBV3-1/TRBV3-2

CDR3nt: TGCGCCAGCAGCTTGGTTCGGGTCGGGTCACTTGGAGATACGCAGTATTTT
CDR3aa: CASSLVRVGSLGDTQYF
d_gene: -
j_gene: TRBJ2-3
abundance: -
v_gene: TRBV5-1

CDR3nt: TGTGCCAGCAGTTTCAAAGACAGGGGCTATGGCTACACCTTC
CDR3aa: CASSFKDRGYGYTF
d_gene: TRBD1
j_gene: TRBJ1-2
abundance: -
v_gene: TRBV6-9

CDR3nt: TGTGCCAGCGAGCCCGGGACTCCCCTGTACTCCTACGAGCAGTACTTC
CDR3aa: CASEPGTPLYSYEQYF
d_gene: -
j_gene: TRBJ2-7
abundance: -
v_gene: TRBV5-5

CDR3nt: TGTGCCACGACACCCCAGACAGGGGCGAACTATGGCTACACCTTC
CDR3aa: CATTPQTGANYGYTF
d_gene: TRBD1
j_gene: TRBJ1-2
abundance: -
v_gene: TRBV19

CDR3nt: TGTGCCAGCAGCCAAGGTAGTAACCCGCAGTACTTC
CDR3aa: CASSQGSNPQYF
d_gene: -
j_gene: TRBJ2-7
abundance: once
v_gene: TRBV3-1/TRBV3-2

CDR3nt: TGTGCCAGCACCCCCGGGGGTAGCGGGGGGGGGCGGCAGTTCTTC
CDR3aa: CASTPGGSGGGRQFF
d_gene: TRBD2
j_gene: TRBJ2-1
abundance: many
v_gene: TRBV7-2